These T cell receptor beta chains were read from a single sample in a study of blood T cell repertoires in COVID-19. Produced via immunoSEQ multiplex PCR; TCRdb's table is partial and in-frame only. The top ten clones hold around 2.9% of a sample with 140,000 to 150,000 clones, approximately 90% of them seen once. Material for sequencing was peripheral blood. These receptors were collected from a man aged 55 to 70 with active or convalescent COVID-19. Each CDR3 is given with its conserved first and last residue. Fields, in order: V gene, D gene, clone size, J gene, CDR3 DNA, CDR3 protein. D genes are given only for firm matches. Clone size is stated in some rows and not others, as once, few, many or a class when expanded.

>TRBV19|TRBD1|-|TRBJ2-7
TGTGCCAGTAGTATCGGGCAGGGGGCCTCCTACGAGCAGTACTTC
CASSIGQGASYEQYF
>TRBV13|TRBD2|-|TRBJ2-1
TGTGCCAGCAGCTCCCTAGCGGGGAACAGGGTTGGAGGCTACAATGAGCAGTTCTTC
CASSSLAGNRVGGYNEQFF
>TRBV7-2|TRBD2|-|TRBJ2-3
TGTGCCAGCTGCAGCGGGGGGACTAGCACAGATACGCAGTATTTT
CASCSGGTSTDTQYF
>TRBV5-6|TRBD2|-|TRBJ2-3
TGTGCCAGCAGCCCAAGACTAGCGGGGGTGGGCACAGATACGCAGTATTTT
CASSPRLAGVGTDTQYF
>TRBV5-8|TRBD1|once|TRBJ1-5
TGTGCCAGCAGCGACAGGGTCGGCAATCAGCCCCAGCATTTT
CASSDRVGNQPQHF
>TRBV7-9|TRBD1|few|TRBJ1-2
TGTGCCAGCAGCCGGTCCGGACAGGGGCTCTCGGGCTACACCTTC
CASSRSGQGLSGYTF
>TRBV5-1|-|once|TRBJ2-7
TGCGCCAGCAGCTTCACTCGTCATCCCCCTGGGGCCGAGCAGTACTTC
CASSFTRHPPGAEQYF
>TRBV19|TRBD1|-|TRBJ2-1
TGTGCCAGTAGTCGATCGGACAGGGCGGATGAGCAGTTCTTC
CASSRSDRADEQFF
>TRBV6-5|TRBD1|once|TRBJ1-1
TGTGCCAGCAGAGGGACAGGGGGCTCGAACACTGAAGCTTTCTTT
CASRGTGGSNTEAFF
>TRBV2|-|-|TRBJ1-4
TGTGCCATCGGGGGGGGCGTCGATGAAAAACTGTTTTTT
CAIGGGVDEKLFF
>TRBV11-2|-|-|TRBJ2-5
TGTGCCAGCAACCACCAAGCGGCCCAAGAGACCCAGTACTTC
CASNHQAAQETQYF
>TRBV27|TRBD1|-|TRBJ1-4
TGTGCCAGCAAACAGGGGCGTGAAAAACTGTTTTTT
CASKQGREKLFF
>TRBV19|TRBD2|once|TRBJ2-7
TGTGCCAGTAGTCCAGGACTAGTCTCCTACGAGCAGTACTTC
CASSPGLVSYEQYF
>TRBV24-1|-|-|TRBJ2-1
TGTGCCACCAGATCGTCCCTAGCGACTTACAATGAGCAGTTCTTC
CATRSSLATYNEQFF
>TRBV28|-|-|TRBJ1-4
TGTGCCACCCGGTCTCCGGGTCCTCTCTGGGAAAAACTGTTTTTT
CATRSPGPLWEKLFF
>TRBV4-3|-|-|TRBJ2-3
TGCGCCAGCAGCCAAGATTCCGGGAGAGATACGCAGTATTTT
CASSQDSGRDTQYF
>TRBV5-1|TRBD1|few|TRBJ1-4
TGCGCCAGCAGCTTGGGGTCAGGGGGGAATGAAAAACTGTTTTTT
CASSLGSGGNEKLFF
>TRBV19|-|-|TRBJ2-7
TGTGCCAGTAGTATAGACAGTTTGTACGCCGAGCAGTACTTC
CASSIDSLYAEQYF
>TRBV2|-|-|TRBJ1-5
TGTGCCAGCAGTACAACAGGGATGCATCAGCCCCAGCATTTT
CASSTTGMHQPQHF
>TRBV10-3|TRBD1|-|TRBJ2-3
TGTGCCATCAGTGTGACAGGGCTGGGGGATACGCAGTATTTT
CAISVTGLGDTQYF
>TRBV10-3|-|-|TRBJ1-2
TGTGCCATCAGTGCGGCAGGACACGAAGGCTACACCTTC
CAISAAGHEGYTF
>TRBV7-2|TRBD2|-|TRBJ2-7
TGTGCCAGCAGCTTAGTAGCGGGAGGTAACCCCGAGCAGTACTTC
CASSLVAGGNPEQYF
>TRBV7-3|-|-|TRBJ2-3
TGTGCCAGCAGCTTCCATGCGGGCACAGATACGCAGTATTTT
CASSFHAGTDTQYF
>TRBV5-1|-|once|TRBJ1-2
TGCGCCAGCTCTTACAGGGCAGATGGCTACACCTTC
CASSYRADGYTF
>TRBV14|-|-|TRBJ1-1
TGTGCCAGCAGCCAAGATATGGGCAGAAACACTGAAGCTTTCTTT
CASSQDMGRNTEAFF
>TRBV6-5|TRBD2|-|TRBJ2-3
TGTGCCAGCACCCCCGGGGGGTTGGCAGATACGCAGTATTTT
CASTPGGLADTQYF
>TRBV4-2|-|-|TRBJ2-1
TGTGCCAGCAGCCAAGAGGGGGCTATAGCGAATGAGCAGTTCTTC
CASSQEGAIANEQFF
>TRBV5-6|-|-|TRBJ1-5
TGTGCCAGCAGAACAGCGGGACTCAATCAGCCCCAGCATTTT
CASRTAGLNQPQHF
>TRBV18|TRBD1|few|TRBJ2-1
TGTGCCAGCTCACCACCGGCCTCGGGACAGGCACCGTTCTTC
CASSPPASGQAPFF
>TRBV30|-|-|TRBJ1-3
TGTGCCTGGAGTGTAACAGCTGGAAACACCATATATTTT
CAWSVTAGNTIYF
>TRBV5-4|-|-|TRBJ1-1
TGTGCCAGCAGCTTGTCGGCGGGGTTGAACACTGAAGCTTTCTTT
CASSLSAGLNTEAFF
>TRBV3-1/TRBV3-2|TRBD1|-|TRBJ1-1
TGTGCCAGCAGCCTATGGGGACAGGGGAACACTGAAGCTTTCTTT
CASSLWGQGNTEAFF
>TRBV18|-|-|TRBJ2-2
TGTGCCAGCTCACCGGAGACAGGCGGGGAGCTGTTTTTT
CASSPETGGELFF
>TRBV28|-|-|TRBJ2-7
TGTGCCAGCAACAATGACGGCAGGCTCGACGAGCAGTACTTC
CASNNDGRLDEQYF
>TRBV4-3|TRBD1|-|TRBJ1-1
TGCGCCAGCAGCCTGACCTTAGGGGGCCGTACTGAAGCTTTCTTT
CASSLTLGGRTEAFF
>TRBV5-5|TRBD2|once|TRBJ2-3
TGTGCCAGCAGCTTGGGGACTAGCGGGGTTTCAGATACGCAGTATTTT
CASSLGTSGVSDTQYF
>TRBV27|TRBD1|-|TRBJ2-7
TGTGCCAGCAGTTTGCCGGGACAGGGGATATACGAGCAGTACTTC
CASSLPGQGIYEQYF
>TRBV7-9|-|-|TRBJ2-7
TGTGCCAGCAGCTTTGGGGGGGCCAGCTCCTACGAGCAGTACTTC
CASSFGGASSYEQYF
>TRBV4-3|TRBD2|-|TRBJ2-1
TGCGCCAGCAGCCAGATGTGGACTAGCGGGACTTACAATGAGCAGTTCTTC
CASSQMWTSGTYNEQFF
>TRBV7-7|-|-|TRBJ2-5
TGTGCTAGCAGCGGACAGCTCCAAGAGACCCAGTACTTC
CASSGQLQETQYF
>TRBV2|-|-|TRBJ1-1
TGTGCCAGCAGTTTTTGGGACACGGGCACTGAAGCTTTCTTT
CASSFWDTGTEAFF
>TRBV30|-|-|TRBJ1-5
TGTGCCTGGAGTCCCCGACAGGCGATCTATAGCAATCAGCCCCAGCATTTT
CAWSPRQAIYSNQPQHF
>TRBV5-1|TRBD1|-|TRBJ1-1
TGCGCCAGCAGCTCGGTACAGGGGTCGGTCACTGAAGCTTTCTTT
CASSSVQGSVTEAFF
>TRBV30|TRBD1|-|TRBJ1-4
TGTGCCTGGAGCCGGGACAGGGGGCTTCGGGCAACTAATGAAAAACTGTTTTTT
CAWSRDRGLRATNEKLFF
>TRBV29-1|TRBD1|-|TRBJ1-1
TGCAGCGTTGGGGGGGACAGGGTCAACACTGAAGCTTTCTTT
CSVGGDRVNTEAFF
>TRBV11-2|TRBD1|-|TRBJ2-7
TGTGCCAGCAGCGGACAGGGATACGACCGGGAGCAGTACTTC
CASSGQGYDREQYF
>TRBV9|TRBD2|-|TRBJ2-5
TGTGCCAGCAGCGTAGCCCAAGCGGGGAGCCAAGAGACCCAGTACTTC
CASSVAQAGSQETQYF
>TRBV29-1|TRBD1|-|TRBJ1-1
TGCAGCGTACAAATGGACAGGGACACTGAAGCTTTCTTT
CSVQMDRDTEAFF
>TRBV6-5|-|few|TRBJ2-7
TGTGCCAGCAGTTACAGGGGGAGTGTGTACGAGCAGTACTTC
CASSYRGSVYEQYF
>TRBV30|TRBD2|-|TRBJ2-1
TGTGCCTGGAGTTTGGGACTAGCGGGAGCAGATGAGCAGTTCTTC
CAWSLGLAGADEQFF
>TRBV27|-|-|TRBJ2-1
TGTGCCAGCTGGGAGTCCTACAATGAGCAGTTCTTC
CASWESYNEQFF
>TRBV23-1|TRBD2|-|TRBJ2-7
TGCGCCAGCAGTCAATCGTTCCCGGGAGGTTCCTACGAGCAGTACTTC
CASSQSFPGGSYEQYF
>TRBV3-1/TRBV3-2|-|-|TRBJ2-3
TGTGCCAGCAGCCGTCGTTTGGCAGGCATCACAGATACGCAGTATTTT
CASSRRLAGITDTQYF
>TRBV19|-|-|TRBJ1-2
TGTGCCAGTAGTATAGCGAGCGGGCAGCCGAACTATGGCTACACCTTC
CASSIASGQPNYGYTF